One and the same sample provided the 28 T cell receptor beta chains below, sequenced in a study of blood T cells in healthy people across ages. Then a second PCR, running roughly 7 to 11 cycles, was carried out with a sample-barcoded 5' primer and a J-beta primer mix. TCRdb processed the 5' RACE reads anew with MiXCR; each CDR3 protein has one entry. This table has 630,000 or so distinct CDR3 sequences, about 30% appearing once. The sample was blood. The receptors derive from a woman at least 80 years old in good health.

This clonotype was seen many times. The chain joins TRBV20-1 to TRBJ1-2; no firm D call. Trimming removed 5 bases from V and 4 bases from J, with 11 bases in between. There are 12 residues in the CDR3. Looked up from germline, CDR1 is DFQATT and CDR2 is SNEGSKA (reference sequence). The CDR3 bases are TGCAGTGCTGAGGACGGCCTCTATGGCTACACCTTC. This sequence encodes CSAEDGLYGYTF.

This clonotype turned up a few times. This clone may be a read error of a much larger clone one base away. J is TRBJ2-7 and V is TRBV18; D perhaps matches TRBD2 (6 bases). CDR1 KGHSH and CDR2 LQKENI come from the germline V gene. CDR3 size: 16 residues. The CDR3 region is CAGSPTANPGLAEQYF. CDR3 coding DNA: TGTGCCGGCTCACCAACGGCGAACCCGGGACTCGCCGAGCAGTACTTC.

A remark on this clonotype: This sequence may be a read error, since a much larger clone differs from it by one base. The genes are TRBV7-3 and TRBJ2-1, with D possibly being TRBD1 (5 bases). The J call may be incorrect, as the DNA end agrees better with TRBJ2-7. This CDR3 is 16 amino acids long. Looked up from germline, CDR1 is SGHTA and CDR2 is FQGTGA. The CDR3 here is CASSPAKGWAYNEQYF. In DNA, the CDR3 is TGTGCCAGCAGCCCCGCCAAGGGGTGGGCTTACAATGAGCAGTACTTC.

This clonotype was recorded at least ten times. The rearrangement uses TRBV6-5 and TRBJ2-7; TRBD2 might be the D (6 bases). Germline V gene data show CDR1 as MNHEY and CDR2 as SVGAGI. The V and J ends lost 0 bases and 5 bases respectively, with 20 bases between them. This CDR3 contains 17 residues. CDR3 DNA sequence: TGTGCCAGCAGTTACTCGAGTGGGCGTGCGGGGCACAACGAGCAGTACTTC. Amino acids: CASSYSSGRAGHNEQYF.

This chain joins TRBV6-1 and TRBJ2-4, with 9 positions matching TRBD1. The J call may be faulty, since TRBJ2-7 better matches the DNA end. The CDR3 sequence is 20 residues long. Germline V gives CDR1 MNHNS, CDR2 SASEGT. CDR3 protein: CASSDEIFLYRDRVSYEQYF. The CDR3 nucleotides are TGTGCCAGCAGTGACGAAATTTTTCTCTACCGGGACAGGGTGTCTTACGAGCAGTACTTC.

This clonotype has a count of ten or more. The chain's CDR3 is CASSQEGRLSNYGYTF. CDR3 nucleotide sequence: TGTGCCAGCAGCCAAGAAGGGCGTCTCTCTAACTATGGCTACACCTTC. The chain is built from TRBV4-2 and TRBJ1-2; D unresolved. Per germline, CDR1 LGHNA and CDR2 YNFKEQ. V shed 0 bases and J shed 0 bases, with 11 bases lying between them. The CDR3 runs 16 residues.

To note about this clonotype: The junction and the germline gene differ at one end; a read error may be behind it. The chain has TRBV7-9 and TRBJ2-6, with TRBD1 as a possible D gene (8 bases). There are 18 residues in the CDR3. The germline V gene encodes CDR1 SEHNR and CDR2 FQNEAQ (reference sequence). CDR3 residues: CASSGLGQGESGANVLTF. CDR3 DNA: TGTGCCAGCAGCGGACTAGGACAGGGAGAGTCTGGGGCCAACGTCCTAACTTTC.

With regard to this clonotype: Being one base from a much bigger clone, this may be a read error. The chain is built from TRBV20-1 and TRBJ2-5, with TRBD2 matching over 14 bases. V was clipped by 1 base and J by 11 bases; unmatched bases: 6. Germline V gives CDR1 DFQATT, CDR2 SNEGSKA (reference sequence). The CDR3 has 14 residues. CDR3 DNA sequence: TGCAGTGCTAGAGGACTAGCGGGGGGGCATGAGCAGTACTTC. Its translation: CSARGLAGGHEQYF.

The V and J genes are TRBV20-1 and TRBJ1-2, with D perhaps TRBD1 (5 bases). The CDR3 extends over 15 amino acids. Germline V lookup: CDR1 DFQATT, CDR2 SNEGSKA (reference sequence). V dropped 0 bases and J dropped 4 bases, with 15 bases sitting between them. CDR3 region: CSARDQGGVPYGYTF. The CDR3 region has the DNA TGCAGTGCTAGAGATCAGGGCGGGGTCCCCTATGGCTACACCTTC.

With regard to this clonotype: A much larger clonotype is one base distant, so this may be a read error. The chain joins TRBV28 to TRBJ1-4, with a possible D match to TRBD1 (5 bases). V lost 7 bases and J lost 3, with 15 bases in between. There are 15 residues in the CDR3. From germline, CDR1 is MDHEN and CDR2 SYDVKM. CDR3 residues: CASKTVEAANEKLFF. CDR3 coding DNA: TGTGCCAGCAAGACAGTTGAAGCAGCTAATGAAAAACTGTTTTTT.

The rearrangement links TRBV10-3 to TRBJ2-7; 8 nucleotides agree with TRBD2. The CDR3 spans 14 residues. V trimming: 8 bases; J trimming: 2 bases; junction bases outside the gene matches: 8. The germline CDR1 and CDR2 sequences are ENHRY and SYGVKD. In nucleotides, the CDR3 is TGTGCCATCTCAACCGGGACTAGGGCCTACGAGCAGTACTTC. This encodes CAISTGTRAYEQYF.

This clonotype appeared many times. V usage is TRBV7-9 and J usage is TRBJ2-3; tentative D call: TRBD2 (5 bases). The germline V and J ends were trimmed by 1 base and 2 bases, with 10 bases remaining between them. The CDR3 loop spans 15 amino acids. CDR1 and CDR2 from the germline V gene are SEHNR and FQNEAQ (reference sequence). The CDR3 DNA reads as TGTGCCAGCAGCTTAGAAAGCGGAGTCACAGATACGCAGTATTTT. This sequence encodes CASSLESGVTDTQYF.

This clonotype occurred many times. The rearrangement joins TRBV6-2 or TRBV6-3 to TRBJ2-1; 12 bases match TRBD2. The CDR3 runs 15 residues. Looked up from germline, CDR1 is MNHEY and CDR2 is SVGEGT. V shed 5 bases, J shed 7 bases, and the junction held 6 bases outside the gene matches. The CDR3 is CASSNLAGGPNEQFF. Here the CDR3 DNA reads TGTGCCAGCAGTAACCTAGCGGGGGGGCCAAATGAGCAGTTCTTC.

Concerning this clonotype itself: A single base separates this from a much larger clone, so it may be a read error. The V gene is TRBV9, the J gene TRBJ2-7; 7 bases align to TRBD1. CDR1 and CDR2 from the germline V gene are SGDLS and YYNGEE. This CDR3 comprises 15 residues. With V trimmed by 3 bases and J by 1 base, 7 bases remained unmatched. CDR3 sequence: CASSALGDRSYEQYF. The CDR3 region has the DNA TGTGCCAGCAGCGCATTGGGGGACAGATCCTACGAGCAGTACTTC.

This clonotype was observed a single time. V usage is TRBV3-1 and J usage is TRBJ2-1; D gene uncertain. The length of the CDR3 is 14 residues. The germline V gene has CDR1 LGHDT and CDR2 YNNKEL (reference sequence). Deletions cut 4 bases from V and 9 bases from J, with 16 bases between. CDR3 bases: TGTGCCAGCAGCCCCCGACTGGAGCCGGGTGAGCAGTTCTTC. Encoded protein: CASSPRLEPGEQFF.

This clonotype was seen only a few times. V and J are TRBV6-5 and TRBJ2-2, with D possibly being TRBD1 (6 bases). Germline V lookup: CDR1 MNHEY, CDR2 SVGAGI. The CDR3 is 16 residues long. V gave up 5 bases and J gave up 1 base, with 14 bases separating them. DNA of the CDR3: TGTGCCAGCAGTCCTCATCCGGGACAGAACACCGGGGAGCTGTTTTTT. Translated, it gives CASSPHPGQNTGELFF.

This clonotype turned up a few times. Given a much more abundant clone one base away, this may be a read error. The J gene is TRBJ2-5, the V gene TRBV24-1, with D possibly being TRBD1 (5 bases). The CDR3 loop spans 15 amino acids. V was trimmed by 5 bases and J by 11 bases, leaving 23 bases between them. In germline, CDR1 is KGHDR, CDR2 SFDVKD. CDR3 protein: CATSGFQGTANEQYF. As DNA, the CDR3 is TGTGCCACCAGTGGTTTCCAGGGTACCGCCAATGAGCAGTACTTC.

A word on this clonotype: A much larger clone sits a single nucleotide away, making a read error possible. This chain links TRBV7-2 with TRBJ2-7; 11 bases line up with TRBD2. With 4 bases clipped from V and 5 bases from J, the junction kept 7 bases outside the gene matches. Germline CDR1 reads SGHTA; CDR2 reads FQGNSA. CDR3 length: 15 residues. DNA of the CDR3: TGTGCCAGCAGCTCCCTAGCGGGGGGCCCTAACGAGCAGTACTTC. It yields the protein CASSSLAGGPNEQYF.

In this sample, this clonotype turned up many times. The chain carries TRBV7-9 and TRBJ2-7; D unclear. The germline gives CDR1 SEHNR, CDR2 FQNEAQ (reference sequence). The CDR3 has 15 amino acids. Trimming took 1 base from V and 2 from J, leaving 12 bases between them. Here the CDR3 reads CASSLGRSSTYEQYF. CDR3 nucleotides: TGTGCCAGCAGCTTAGGGCGTAGTTCGACCTACGAGCAGTACTTC. The entire variable domain, with the rest obtained from reference TRBV7-9 and TRBJ2-7, is as follows: DTGVSQNPRHKITKRGQNVTFRCDPISEHNRLYWYRQTLGQGPEFLTYFQNEAQLEKSRLLSDRFSAERPKGSFSTLEIQRTEQGDSAMYLCASSLGRSSTYEQYFGPGTRLTVT.

To note about this clonotype: With a much larger clone just one base away, this may be a read error. The chain is built from TRBV28 and TRBJ2-1; 8 bases map to TRBD2. CDR1 is MDHEN and CDR2 is SYDVKM in the germline V gene. This CDR3 contains 17 residues. CDR3 sequence: CVSSLFSGGGSYNEQFF. For the CDR3, the DNA is TGTGTCAGCAGTTTGTTTTCCGGGGGGGGCTCCTACAATGAGCAGTTCTTC.

The CDR3 is CASRLTSGSSNEQFF. The CDR3, as DNA: TGTGCCAGCAGGCTGACTAGCGGGAGCTCTAATGAGCAGTTCTTC. This chain links TRBV2 with TRBJ2-1; TRBD2 aligns across 12 bases. Germline loops: CDR1 SNHLY, CDR2 FYNNEI. This CDR3 contains 15 residues. V trimming: 6 bases; J trimming: 7 bases; junction bases outside the gene matches: 7.

This clonotype was detected many times. The V and J genes are TRBV7-9 and TRBJ1-5; no clear D gene. The V gene's germline CDR1 is SEHNR and CDR2 FQNEAQ (reference sequence). V lost 1 base and J 4 bases, leaving 14 bases between the germline ends. The CDR3 runs 16 residues. This chain's CDR3 is CASSLVGPLNNQPQHF. In DNA form, the CDR3 reads TGTGCCAGCAGCTTAGTCGGACCCTTGAATAATCAGCCCCAGCATTTT.

This clonotype has ten or more counts. This rearrangement joins TRBV7-2 to TRBJ2-6; a possible D gene is TRBD2 (7 bases). Germline CDR1 and CDR2: SGHTA and FQGNSA. V dropped 6 bases and J dropped 6 bases, with 15 bases sitting between them. This CDR3 is 15 amino acids long. As DNA, the CDR3 is TGTGCCAGCAGTAATAACCGGGGGGCGGCCAACGTCCTGACTTTC. It is translated as CASSNNRGAANVLTF.

In its sample, this clonotype was seen many times. The chain couples TRBV6-1 to TRBJ2-3; TRBD2 agrees at 11 bases. There are 16 residues in the CDR3. The V and J ends lost 1 base and 1 base, in that order; junction bases with no gene match: 1. Germline V CDR1 and CDR2: MNHNS, SASEGT. In DNA form, the CDR3 reads TGTGCCAGCAGTGAAGATAGCGGGGGGGGCACAGATACGCAGTATTTT. This gives the protein CASSEDSGGGTDTQYF.

This clonotype was recorded many times. V gene TRBV7-2 combines with J gene TRBJ2-7; possible D gene TRBD2, 6 bases. Germline loops: CDR1 SGHTA, CDR2 FQGNSA. This CDR3 is built from 14 residues. V lost 2 bases, J lost 2 bases, and 10 bases lay in between. Here the CDR3 DNA reads TGTGCCAGCAGCTTACAGACTAGGACCTACGAGCAGTACTTC. It encodes CASSLQTRTYEQYF. Full variable domain (missing parts from reference TRBV7-2 and TRBJ2-7): GAGVSQSPSNKVTEKGKDVELRCDPISGHTALYWYRQSLGQGLEFLIYFQGNSAPDKSGLPSDRFSAERTGGSVSTLTIQRTQQEDSAVYLCASSLQTRTYEQYFGPGTRLTVT.

This clonotype was counted a few times. A much larger clone differs by one base, so this may be a read error. This rearrangement joins TRBV6-1 to TRBJ2-1; possible D gene TRBD1, 6 bases. This CDR3 spans 13 amino acids. V was clipped by 6 bases and J by 6 bases, with 12 bases between them. Germline CDR1 MNHNS, CDR2 SASEGT. The CDR3 loop is CASRVTGCNEQFF. The CDR3 DNA reads TGTGCCAGCAGAGTGACAGGATGCAATGAGCAGTTCTTC.

Turning to this clonotype: This may be a read error: a much more frequent sequence differs by one nucleotide. V and J are TRBV5-6 and TRBJ1-2; weak D call: TRBD1 (5 bases). V was trimmed by 0 bases and J by 9 bases, leaving 18 bases between them. The V gene's germline CDR1 is SGHDT and CDR2 YYEEEE. The CDR3 has 15 residues. CDR3 residues: CASSLVRSGGSSYTF. The CDR3 DNA sequence: TGTGCCAGCAGCTTGGTGCGCAGTGGGGGATCTAGCTACACCTTC.

The chain is built from TRBV6-6 and TRBJ1-5, with 8 bases lining up with TRBD1. Germline CDR1 MNHNY, CDR2 SVGAGI (reference sequence). The V gene end was trimmed by 4 bases and the J gene end by 4 bases; junction bases not matched to a gene: 9. The CDR3 is made up of 16 amino acids. CDR3 bases: TGTGCCAGCAGTTTCCACTCGTACAGGGGGAATCAGCCCCAGCATTTT. Translation: CASSFHSYRGNQPQHF.